This TCR beta chain came from a study of early T cells in non-severe SARS-CoV-2 infection (dated by TCRdb to the early 2020s). A note on the overall study: Because TCR sequencing was done on bulk RNA from unsorted whole blood, the alpha and beta chains could not be paired.

This was a case-control study nested in a cohort of healthcare workers in London, UK, who had nasopharyngeal swab PCR tests and blood samples taken every week. Between 23 and 31 March 2020, the week of the UK lockdown, healthcare workers were enrolled and then followed up weekly for as long as 16 weeks. The method was 5' RACE. Sequencing instrument: NextSeq 500. To correct for sequencing error and PCR bias, the TCR library protocol tagged individual cDNA molecules with unique molecular identifiers. Sequencing covered both TCR alpha and beta chains, and within each sample the abundances of alpha and beta sequences were tightly co-correlated. On the study's bioinformatics: Decombinator V4 was used to perform V gene, J gene and CDR3 annotation of TCR sequences. Expanded TCRs were defined as changing significantly between any two time points under a Poisson model with p below 0.0001. TCR abundances were normalised to the total number of TCRs sequenced per sample and were expressed as counts per million. VDJdb, accessed 1 November 2021, was searched for CMV, EBV and SARS-CoV-2 annotated TCRs, with TCRs annotated for multiple antigens excluded. TCRdb passed the public sequencing reads through fastp at Q25 and MiXCR, retaining productive beta sequences. Records with the same CDR3 protein are collapsed into one entry carrying the most frequent genes and DNA. It is TCRdb's table, rather than the study itself, that gives the V and J calls and clone size. This sample holds about 72,000 distinct CDR3 sequences; over 9.5% were observed only once. The top ten clones comprise roughly 7.5% of the sample.

This clonotype was seen repeatedly, ten times or more. Its recognized antigen is unknown. No clone much larger than this one lies a single base away; base qualities are absent. Here is what the overall study found, with its caveats: Matching against VDJdb was skewed toward anti-spike CD8 responses, likely underestimated virus-specific expansions, and missed private and CD4 specificities.

The source is an adult who was a healthcare worker with PCR-confirmed SARS-CoV-2 infection or an uninfected control (not recorded which). Sequences were derived from whole blood, sampled at baseline.

The CDR3 region reads CASSHFGQGAYEQYF. The nucleotides read TGTGCCAGCAGCCATTTCGGACAGGGTGCCTACGAGCAGTACTTC. This chain joins TRBV3-1 to TRBJ2-7, and 8 junction bases match TRBD1. The CDR3 sequence holds 15 residues, the cysteine and phenylalanine included. The CDR3 DNA has 45 bases and is translated from base 1. Germline trimming amounts to 3 bases on V and 2 bases on J, with 6 as the count of junction bases outside the gene matches. Per the germline V gene (reference sequence), LGHDT is the CDR1 and YNNKEL is the CDR2.